The next 2 T cell receptor beta chains were all read from a single sample in a study of T cell responses to AZD1222 COVID-19 vaccine. TCRdb keeps only in-frame clones here, not all; method: immunoSEQ multiplex PCR. Here the sample spans more than 95,000 clones, 85% to 90% being singletons. The sequencing used peripheral blood, collected on day 0 of AZD1222 vaccination. The origin of the receptors is an adult in good health.

The chain couples TRBV5-1 to TRBJ2-1; D is possibly TRBD1 (5 bases). Trimming cost V 2 bases and J 12 bases, with 9 bases left between them. Germline lookup yields CDR1 SGHRS and CDR2 YFSETQ. This CDR3 contains 11 residues. CDR3 nucleotides: TGCGCCAGCAGCTTAGGGCAGGGGCAGTTCTTC. Amino acid sequence: CASSLGQGQFF.

V and J are TRBV18 and TRBJ2-2, with a tentative D call TRBD1 (5 bases). Trimming removed 2 bases at V and 6 bases at J, with 13 bases between. The CDR3 consists of 15 residues. In germline, CDR1 is KGHSH, CDR2 LQKENI. In DNA form, the CDR3 reads TGTGCCAGCTCACCAGCCGGATCAGGGTCCGGGGAGCTGTTTTTT. Translated: CASSPAGSGSGELFF.